This T cell receptor beta chain was identified in a study of blood T cells in healthy people across ages (dated by TCRdb to the mid-2010s). About the investigation overall: In model experiments, template switching captured roughly one uniquely barcoded TCR beta cDNA molecule for every two T cells. The study measured age-related changes in TCR beta repertoire diversity using deep sequencing normalized with unique cDNA molecular identifiers. Four age groups were formed from the donors: young (average approximately 15 years), middle-aged (approximately 40), aged (62) and long-lived (82). To avoid experimental bias, donors of different ages were distributed randomly across sequencing lanes. Using the same blood draw, the study looked at two additional independent replicas of 1 million unique cDNA reads for two donors, one aged 18 to 30 and the other aged 80 or older. Study-wide conclusions, independent of this receptor: Donor CMV infection status was unknown, potentially confounding age-related changes in expanded clonotypes. Since profiling was done on bulk unsorted PBMCs, naive and antigen-experienced compartments could not be conclusively compared. Observed TCR beta diversity correlated strongly with the percentage of naive T cells measured by flow cytometry. The long-lived group showed more naive CD4+ T cells, fewer expanded clones and increased TCR diversity than the aged group, suggesting age selection. Estimates of total diversity based on one million sequenced T cells were regarded as lower bounds and as underestimates. As age increased, observed TCR beta diversity per million T cells dropped in a roughly linear way, and a significant reduction was already evident by age around 41.

This clonotype has more than one count but fewer than ten. Its binding antigen is unknown. It has no much larger one-base neighbor in the sample; base qualities were not kept. The library was obtained by 5' RACE. Instrument used: Illumina HiSeq 2500. The second PCR ran for about 6 to 12 cycles and used a J-beta primer mix along with a sample-barcoded 5' primer. A unique molecular identifier was introduced onto each TCR beta cDNA molecule by a template-switch 5' adaptor carrying 12 random nucleotides. At least 2.5 million CDR3-containing paired-end reads were obtained from each sample. First-strand cDNA was synthesized from all RNA with the Mint cDNA synthesis kit, primed by a TRBC-specific oligonucleotide. Following uracil-DNA glycosylase treatment, a first 18-cycle PCR with universal primers M1SS and BC2_uni_R was performed on all cDNA. The source study handled its data this way. Normalization of each sample was performed by random selection of 1 million high-quality reads, each carrying a distinct molecular identifier. Instead of being binned into consensus sequences, reads that shared molecular identifiers were thrown out. CDR3 identification, clonotype clustering and error correction used MiTCR with a Q25 quality threshold and the strictest error-elimination algorithm. Lower-bound total TCR beta diversity was estimated with a nonparametric unseen species model using Euler transformation. The public reads were run again by TCRdb, first through fastp at Q25 and then through MiXCR, and only productive beta chains were kept. All rows with the same CDR3 protein become a single entry with the most common DNA and genes. V and J calls and clone size were set by TCRdb, not the authors. The sample table lists about 1.4 million distinct CDR3 sequences, roughly 59% of them with a count of one. The ten largest clones take up over 5.5% of the sample.

CDR1 is given as SGHAT and CDR2 as FQNNGV, both from the germline V gene. The CDR3 numbers 16 residues from cysteine through phenylalanine. Only the CDR3 DNA is retained, 48 bases long and in frame from the first base. V and J lose 4 bases and 5 bases, and a span of 18 bases separates them. The roughly 42 donors, aged about 6 to 95 years, were systemically healthy Caucasian individuals from Russia. Around 9.9 milliliters of peripheral blood were collected from each donor into EDTA-treated Vacutainer tubes. Ficoll-Paque density-gradient centrifugation was used to isolate PBMCs, with at least 6.5 million per sample. Trizol reagent was used to extract total RNA from the PBMCs, yielding at least 6 micrograms per sample. Naive CD45RAhigh/CD27high T cell percentages were measured by flow cytometry on a PBMC aliquot from every donor.

This TCR was sampled from a man aged 18 to 30 in good health. Input material: blood. Rearrangement joined TRBV11-2 to TRBJ2-1; a tentative D match to TRBD2 spans 6 bases. The CDR3 has the sequence CASSYRIGGADNEQFF. The DNA reads as follows: TGTGCCAGCAGCTATAGGATCGGCGGGGCGGACAATGAGCAGTTCTTC.